What follows are 14 T cell receptor beta chains derived from one specimen sequenced in a study of blood T cell repertoires in COVID-19 (dated by TCRdb to the early 2020s). Library generation was performed with the immunoSEQ multiplex PCR assay. TCRdb's version of the immuneACCESS table is confined to in-frame rearrangements and falls short of the full clone set. An unresolved V gene accounts for under half of the shortfall where checked; the remainder is of unknown origin. For this sample there are a few hundred thousand clones; approximately 86% appear just once. The ten biggest clones cover 0.87% of the sample. Sequenced sample: peripheral blood. The receptor set was obtained from a human donor with COVID-19, enrolled during active disease. The donor label of this sample is uncertain.

The chain combines TRBV29-1 with TRBJ2-1, with D uncertain. This CDR3 is 15 amino acids long. CDR1 is SQVTM, CDR2 ANQGSEA, per germline. Between the trimmed V and J ends, which lost 3 bases and 0 bases, there was a span of 12 bases. The CDR3 DNA sequence: TGCAGCGTTGATGAGTCACGAAGCTCCTACAATGAGCAGTTCTTC. Translation gives CSVDESRSSYNEQFF.

The chain has TRBV29-1 and TRBJ1-5; D possibly corresponds to TRBD1 (6 bases). This CDR3 spans 13 amino acids. V shed 6 bases and J shed 0 bases, with 9 bases lying between them. Germline values: CDR1 SQVTM, CDR2 ANQGSEA. CDR3 nucleotides: TGCAGCGTCAGGGGAGATAGCAATCAGCCCCAGCATTTT. This gives the protein CSVRGDSNQPQHF.

This chain uses TRBV7-8 with TRBJ1-6, with TRBD1 identical over 9 bases. Per the germline V gene, CDR1 is SGHVS and CDR2 is FQNEAQ. The junction had 5 bases not matched to a gene; V was cut back by 6 bases and J by 5 bases. This CDR3 region has 15 residues. The CDR3 spells CASRSDRGNNSPLHF. DNA for the CDR3: TGTGCCAGCAGATCCGACAGGGGGAATAATTCACCCCTCCACTTT.

The rearrangement links TRBV5-4 to TRBJ2-1; TRBD2 aligns across 9 bases. With V trimmed by 3 bases and J by 0 bases, 4 bases remained unmatched. CDR1 is SGHNT and CDR2 is YYREEE in the germline V gene (reference sequence). The CDR3 contains 16 residues. Here the CDR3 reads CASSWVSGSSYNEQFF. Here the CDR3 DNA reads TGTGCCAGCAGCTGGGTTAGCGGGAGCTCCTACAATGAGCAGTTCTTC.

V is TRBV5-1 and J is TRBJ1-2; 7 positions agree with TRBD1. CDR3 length: 15 amino acids. V dropped 0 bases and J dropped 4; count of bases not matched to a gene: 6. Germline-derived CDR1 and CDR2 are SGHRS and YFSETQ. DNA for the CDR3: TGCGCCAGCAGCTTGGGCCAGGGGGATCGCTATGGCTACACCTTC. Its translation: CASSLGQGDRYGYTF.

The chain recombines TRBV7-2 with TRBJ1-2, with 9 bases that match TRBD1. The V segment lost 8 bases and the J segment 7 bases; nucleotides outside the gene matches: 11. The CDR3 is 14 amino acids. The V gene's germline CDR1 is SGHTA and CDR2 FQGNSA. The CDR3 spells CASLRGTGSSGYTF. DNA of the CDR3: TGTGCCAGCCTACGAGGGACAGGGTCTTCTGGCTACACCTTC.

The chain carries TRBV4-3 and TRBJ2-2; possible D gene TRBD1, 6 bases. V lost 5 bases to trimming and J lost 3 bases, with 25 bases between them. The CDR3 loop spans 19 amino acids. Germline CDR1 is LGHNA and CDR2 is YSLEER. CDR3 amino acids: CASSVYLSTGSADTGELFF. The CDR3 DNA reads as TGCGCCAGCAGCGTATACTTGAGCACAGGGTCAGCCGACACCGGGGAGCTGTTTTTT.

The V and J genes are TRBV28 and TRBJ2-7; 11 positions match TRBD2. The CDR3 is made up of 16 amino acids. Germline V CDR1 and CDR2: MDHEN, SYDVKM. The V segment lost 6 bases and the J segment 2 bases; nucleotides outside the gene matches: 9. The CDR3, as DNA: TGTGCCAGCAGACTAGCGGGAGTAGGGTGGGCCTACGAGCAGTACTTC. This sequence encodes CASRLAGVGWAYEQYF.

The genes are TRBV27 and TRBJ1-6, with 8 positions matching TRBD1. Per the germline V gene, CDR1 is MNHEY and CDR2 is SMNVEV (reference sequence). V shed 7 bases, J shed 3 bases, and the junction held 20 bases outside the gene matches. This CDR3 spans 20 amino acids. CDR3 bases: TGTGCCAGCACCCGTCAAGTTGGGCCAGGGGGCGAACTCTATAATTCACCCCTCCACTTT. Residues: CASTRQVGPGGELYNSPLHF.

This chain links TRBV3-1 (or the pseudogene TRBV3-2) with TRBJ2-1, with 12 bases identical to TRBD2. Germline CDR1 is LGHDT and CDR2 is YNNKEL (reference sequence). J lost 9 bases, V lost 1 base, and 7 bases had no gene match. The CDR3 loop spans 16 amino acids. CDR3 nucleotides: TGTGCCAGCAGCCAAGTCCGACTAGCGGGAGTGGCTGAGCAGTTCTTC. Translating gives CASSQVRLAGVAEQFF.

The CDR3 region has the DNA TGCGCCAGCAGCCAACCGACAGGGAGGAATGGCTACACCTTC. Translation: CASSQPTGRNGYTF. The rearrangement links TRBV4-1 to TRBJ1-2, with 7 bases that match TRBD1. The junction had 6 bases not matched to a gene; V was cut back by 2 bases and J by 6 bases. The V gene's germline CDR1 is MGHRA and CDR2 YSYEKL. This CDR3 region has 14 residues.

CDR3 nucleotides: TGCGCCAGCAGTATCGCGGAGGGGAACACTGAAGCTTTCTTT. Protein product: CASSIAEGNTEAFF. The chain couples TRBV10-2 to TRBJ1-1; D unclear. The CDR3 is made up of 14 amino acids. Trimming removed 5 bases from V and 1 base from J, with 11 bases in between. Germline loops: CDR1 WSHSY, CDR2 SAAADI.

Here the CDR3 reads CASSLPGDSLQEKLFF. The CDR3 bases are TGTGCCAGCAGCCTCCCGGGGGACAGCCTCCAGGAAAAACTGTTTTTT. The rearrangement links TRBV28 to TRBJ1-4; 7 bases align to TRBD1. This CDR3 contains 16 residues. In germline, CDR1 is MDHEN, CDR2 SYDVKM. V shed 6 bases and J 8 bases; nucleotides not matched to a gene: 15.

The J gene is TRBJ1-2, the V gene TRBV5-4; 8 nucleotides match TRBD1. The junction had 11 bases not matched to a gene; V was cut back by 6 bases and J by 4 bases. The CDR3 runs 15 residues. Germline assignment: CDR1 SGHNT and CDR2 YYREEE (reference sequence). Written as DNA, the CDR3 is TGTGCCAGCACTCAAAAGACAGGGGTTAGCTATGGCTACACCTTC. This encodes CASTQKTGVSYGYTF. The full variable domain, completed using reference TRBV5-4 and TRBJ1-2, is ETGVTQSPTHLIKTRGQQVTLRCSSQSGHNTVSWYQQALGQGPQFIFQYYREEENGRGNFPPRFSGLQFPNYSSELNVNALELDDSALYLCASTQKTGVSYGYTFGSGTRLTVV.